The rows below give T cell receptor beta chains drawn from one sample of a study of monozygotic twins with inflammatory bowel disease. TCRdb re-analyzed the 5' RACE reads; it lists each CDR3 protein once, without DNA. This table lists approximately 150,000 distinct CDR3 sequences. The sequencing input was blood. These receptors all stem from a human donor with ulcerative colitis or Crohn's disease, or a healthy co-twin of an affected twin (not recorded which). Each CDR3 is given with its conserved first and last residue.

TRBV7-2	TRBJ1-1	CASSPRTRTEAFF
TRBV20-1	TRBJ2-6	CSAPQTGLGLAGVSGANVLTF
TRBV19	TRBJ2-3	CASSSNGVSTDTQYF
TRBV6-5	TRBJ1-5	CASRTAPNQPQHF
TRBV5-1	TRBJ1-2	CASSFRSPGYGYTF
TRBV11-3	TRBJ1-6	CASSFEQVAYNSPLHF
TRBV6-1	TRBJ2-7	CASSDVGGGAGDEQYF
TRBV11-2	TRBJ2-5	CASSKERTRETQYF
TRBV28	TRBJ1-4	CASSSGSYPEKLFF
TRBV7-2	TRBJ1-1	CASSLLVVVIGDTEAFF
TRBV7-2	TRBJ2-3	CASSQQGSTDTQYF
TRBV20-1	TRBJ1-1	CSARDLSGGTEAFF
TRBV2	TRBJ1-5	CASSVSLSNQPQHF
TRBV2	TRBJ1-1	CASRDGQGWTEAFF
TRBV20-1	TRBJ2-7	CSARELSRQYF
TRBV7-2	TRBJ2-4	CASSFSGGAAKNIQYF